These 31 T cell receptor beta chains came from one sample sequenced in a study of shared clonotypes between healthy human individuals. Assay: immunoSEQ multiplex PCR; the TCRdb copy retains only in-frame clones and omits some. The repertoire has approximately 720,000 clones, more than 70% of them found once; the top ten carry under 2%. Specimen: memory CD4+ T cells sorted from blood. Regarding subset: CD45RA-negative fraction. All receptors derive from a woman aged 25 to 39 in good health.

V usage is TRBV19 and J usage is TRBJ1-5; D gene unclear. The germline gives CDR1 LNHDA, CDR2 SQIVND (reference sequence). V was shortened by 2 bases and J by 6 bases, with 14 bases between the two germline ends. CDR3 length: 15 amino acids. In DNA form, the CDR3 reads TGTGCCAGTAGTATACCCTCCCTAGAGGGTCAGCCCCAGCATTTT. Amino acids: CASSIPSLEGQPQHF.

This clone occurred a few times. The CDR3 DNA follows: TGTGCCAGCAGCTTAGAGGGACAGGGGATAAATGAGCAGTTCTTC. Its protein is CASSLEGQGINEQFF. This chain connects TRBV11-2 to TRBJ2-1; 10 nucleotides agree with TRBD1. Trimming took 0 bases from V and 7 from J; bases not matched to a gene: 3. CDR1 is SGHAT, CDR2 FQNNGV, per germline. This CDR3 spans 15 amino acids.

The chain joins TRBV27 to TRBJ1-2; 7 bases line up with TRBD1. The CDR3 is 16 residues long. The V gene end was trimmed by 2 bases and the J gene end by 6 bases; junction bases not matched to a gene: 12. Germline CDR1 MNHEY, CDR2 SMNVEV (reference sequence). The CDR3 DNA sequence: TGTGCCAGCAGTTTAATGGGGGACAGTATTATTAATGGCTACACCTTC. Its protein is CASSLMGDSIINGYTF.

The chain's CDR3 is CASRRWIDRNTEAFF. Here the CDR3 DNA reads TGTGCCAGCAGGCGGTGGATAGATAGAAACACTGAAGCTTTCTTT. This chain links TRBV6-5 with TRBJ1-1; D gene ambiguous. Looked up from germline, CDR1 is MNHEY and CDR2 is SVGAGI. The V end lost 6 bases, the J end lost 2 bases, and 16 bases lay between the germline ends. The CDR3 has 15 residues.

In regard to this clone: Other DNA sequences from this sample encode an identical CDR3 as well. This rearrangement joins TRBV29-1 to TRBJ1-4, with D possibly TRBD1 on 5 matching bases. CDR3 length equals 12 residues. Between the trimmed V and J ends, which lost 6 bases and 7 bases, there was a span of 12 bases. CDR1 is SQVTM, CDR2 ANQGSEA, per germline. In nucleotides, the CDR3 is TGCAGCGTGGGGGGACGCGGTGAAAAACTGTTTTTT. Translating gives CSVGGRGEKLFF. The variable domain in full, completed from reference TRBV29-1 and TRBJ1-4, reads SAVISQKPSRDICQRGTSLTIQCQVDSQVTMMFWYRQQPGQSLTLIATANQGSEATYESGFVIDKFPISRPNLTFSTLTVSNMSPEDSSIYLCSVGGRGEKLFFGSGTQLSVL.

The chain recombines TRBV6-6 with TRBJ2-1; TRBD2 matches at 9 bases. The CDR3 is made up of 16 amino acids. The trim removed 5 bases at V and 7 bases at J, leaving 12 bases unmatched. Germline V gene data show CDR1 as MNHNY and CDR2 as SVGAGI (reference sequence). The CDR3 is CASSPQVAGVMNEQFF. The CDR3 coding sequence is TGTGCCAGCAGTCCCCAAGTAGCGGGAGTTATGAATGAGCAGTTCTTC.

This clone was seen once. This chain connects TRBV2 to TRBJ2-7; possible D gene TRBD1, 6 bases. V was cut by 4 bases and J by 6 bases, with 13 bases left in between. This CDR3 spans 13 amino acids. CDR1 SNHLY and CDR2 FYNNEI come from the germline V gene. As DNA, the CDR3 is TGTGCCAGCAGTGTAAGGCAGGACAGCGAGCAGTACTTC. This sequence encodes CASSVRQDSEQYF.

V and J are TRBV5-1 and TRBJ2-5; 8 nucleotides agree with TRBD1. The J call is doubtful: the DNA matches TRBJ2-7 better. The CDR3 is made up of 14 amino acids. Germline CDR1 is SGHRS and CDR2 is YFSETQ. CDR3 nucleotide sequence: TGCGCCAGCAGCTCCCAGGGGGCAGGGAACGAGCAGTACTTC. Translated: CASSSQGAGNEQYF.

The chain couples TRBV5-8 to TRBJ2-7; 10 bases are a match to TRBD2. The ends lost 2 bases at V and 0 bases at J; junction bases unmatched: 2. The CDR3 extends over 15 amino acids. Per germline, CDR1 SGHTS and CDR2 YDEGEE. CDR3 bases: TGTGCCAGCAGCTTTCGGACTAGCGGCTCCTACGAGCAGTACTTC. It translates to CASSFRTSGSYEQYF.

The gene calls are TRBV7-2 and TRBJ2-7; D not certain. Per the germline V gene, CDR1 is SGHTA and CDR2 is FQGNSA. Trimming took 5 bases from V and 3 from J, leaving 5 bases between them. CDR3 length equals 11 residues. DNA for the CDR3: TGTGCCAGCAGCACACACTACGAGCAGTACTTC. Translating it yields CASSTHYEQYF.

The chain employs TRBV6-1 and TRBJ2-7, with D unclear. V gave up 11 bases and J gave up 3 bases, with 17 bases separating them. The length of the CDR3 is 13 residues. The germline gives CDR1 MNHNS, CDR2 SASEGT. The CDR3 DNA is TGTGCCGGGTCGACACCGGCCGGCTACGAGCAGTACTTC. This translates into CAGSTPAGYEQYF.

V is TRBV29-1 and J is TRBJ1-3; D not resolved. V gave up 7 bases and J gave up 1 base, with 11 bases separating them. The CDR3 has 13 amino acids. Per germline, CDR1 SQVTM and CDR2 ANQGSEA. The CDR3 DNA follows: TGCAGCGCCGACGGGGTTTCTGGAAACACCATATATTTT. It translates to CSADGVSGNTIYF.

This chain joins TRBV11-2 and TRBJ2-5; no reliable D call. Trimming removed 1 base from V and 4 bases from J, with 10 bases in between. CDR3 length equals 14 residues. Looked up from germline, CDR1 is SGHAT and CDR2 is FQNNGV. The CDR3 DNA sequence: TGTGCCAGCAGCTTAGGCCCAAACCCAGAGACCCAGTACTTC. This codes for CASSLGPNPETQYF.

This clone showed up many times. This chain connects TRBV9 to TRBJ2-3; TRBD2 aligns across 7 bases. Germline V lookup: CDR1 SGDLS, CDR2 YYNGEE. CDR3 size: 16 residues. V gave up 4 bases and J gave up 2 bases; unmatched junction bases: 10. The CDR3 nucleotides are TGTGCCAGCAGCCCCAGAGAGCGGGGAATCACAGATACGCAGTATTTT. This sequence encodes CASSPRERGITDTQYF.

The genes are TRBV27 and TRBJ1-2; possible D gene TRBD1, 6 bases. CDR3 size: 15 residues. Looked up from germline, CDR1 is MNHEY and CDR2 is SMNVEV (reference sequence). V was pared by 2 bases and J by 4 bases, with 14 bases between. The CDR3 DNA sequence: TGTGCCAGCAGTTTAAGAGGGGGTAGCCCCTATGGCTACACCTTC. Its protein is CASSLRGGSPYGYTF.

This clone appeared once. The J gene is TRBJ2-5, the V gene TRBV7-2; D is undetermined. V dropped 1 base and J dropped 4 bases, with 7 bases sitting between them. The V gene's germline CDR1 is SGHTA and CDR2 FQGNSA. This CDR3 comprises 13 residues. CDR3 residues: CASSLGGRETQYF. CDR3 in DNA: TGTGCCAGCAGCTTAGGGGGTCGAGAGACCCAGTACTTC.

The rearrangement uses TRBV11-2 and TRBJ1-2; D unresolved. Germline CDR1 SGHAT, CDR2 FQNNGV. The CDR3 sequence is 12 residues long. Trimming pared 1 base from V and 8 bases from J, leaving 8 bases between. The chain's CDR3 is CASSLAGSGYTF. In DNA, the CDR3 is TGTGCCAGCAGCTTAGCCGGGAGCGGCTACACCTTC.

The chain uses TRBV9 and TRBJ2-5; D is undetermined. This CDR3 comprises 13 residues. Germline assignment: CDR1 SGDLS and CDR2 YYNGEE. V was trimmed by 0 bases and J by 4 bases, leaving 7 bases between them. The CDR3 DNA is TGTGCCAGCAGCGTAGCCCCCGCAGAGACCCAGTACTTC. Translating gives CASSVAPAETQYF.

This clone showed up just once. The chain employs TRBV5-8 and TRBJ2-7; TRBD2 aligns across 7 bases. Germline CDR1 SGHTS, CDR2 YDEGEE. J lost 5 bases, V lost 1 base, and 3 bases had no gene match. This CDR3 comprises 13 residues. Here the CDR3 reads CASSLSGLDEQYF. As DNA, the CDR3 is TGTGCCAGCAGCTTGAGTGGACTAGACGAGCAGTACTTC. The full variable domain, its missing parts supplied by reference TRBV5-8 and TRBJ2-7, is EAGVTQSPTHLIKTRGQQATLRCSPISGHTSVYWYQQALGLGLQFLLWYDEGEERNRGNFPPRFSGRQFPNYSSELNVNALELEDSALYLCASSLSGLDEQYFGPGTRLTVT.

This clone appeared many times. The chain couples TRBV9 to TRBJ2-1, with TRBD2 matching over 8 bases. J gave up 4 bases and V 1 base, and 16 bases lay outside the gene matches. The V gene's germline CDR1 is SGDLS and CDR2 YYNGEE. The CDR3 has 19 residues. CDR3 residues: CASSVTLGAGERAYNEQFF. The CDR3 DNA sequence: TGTGCCAGCAGCGTAACTTTGGGAGCGGGAGAAAGGGCTTACAATGAGCAGTTCTTC.

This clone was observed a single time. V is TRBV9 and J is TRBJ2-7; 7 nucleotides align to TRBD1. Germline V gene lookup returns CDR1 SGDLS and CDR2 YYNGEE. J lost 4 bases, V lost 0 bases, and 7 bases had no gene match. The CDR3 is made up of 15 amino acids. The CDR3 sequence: CASSVVYRGIYEQYF. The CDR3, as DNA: TGTGCCAGCAGCGTAGTGTACAGGGGAATTTACGAGCAGTACTTC.

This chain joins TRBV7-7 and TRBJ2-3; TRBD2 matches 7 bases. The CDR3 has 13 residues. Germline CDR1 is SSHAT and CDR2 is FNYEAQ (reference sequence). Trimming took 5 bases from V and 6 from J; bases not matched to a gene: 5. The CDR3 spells CASSPPGGDTQYF. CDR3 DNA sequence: TGTGCCAGCAGCCCCCCCGGGGGGGATACGCAGTATTTT.

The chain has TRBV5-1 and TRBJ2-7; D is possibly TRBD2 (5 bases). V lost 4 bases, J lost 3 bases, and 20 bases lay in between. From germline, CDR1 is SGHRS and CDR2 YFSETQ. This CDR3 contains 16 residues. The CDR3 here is CASSLEVTTTVYEQYF. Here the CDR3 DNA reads TGCGCCAGCAGCCTGGAAGTGACTACTACGGTCTACGAGCAGTACTTC.

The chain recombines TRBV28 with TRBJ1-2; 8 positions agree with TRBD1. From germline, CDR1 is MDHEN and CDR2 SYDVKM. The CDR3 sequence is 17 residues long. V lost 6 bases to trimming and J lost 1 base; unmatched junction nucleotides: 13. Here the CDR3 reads CASSPNRGSTFNYGYTF. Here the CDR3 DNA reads TGTGCCAGCAGCCCAAACAGGGGGAGTACCTTTAACTATGGCTACACCTTC.

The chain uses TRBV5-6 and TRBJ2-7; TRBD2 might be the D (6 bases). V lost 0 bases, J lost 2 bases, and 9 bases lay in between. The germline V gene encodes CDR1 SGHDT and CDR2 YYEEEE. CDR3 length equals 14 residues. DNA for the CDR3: TGTGCCAGCAGCTTGGGCGGGAACACCTACGAGCAGTACTTC. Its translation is CASSLGGNTYEQYF.

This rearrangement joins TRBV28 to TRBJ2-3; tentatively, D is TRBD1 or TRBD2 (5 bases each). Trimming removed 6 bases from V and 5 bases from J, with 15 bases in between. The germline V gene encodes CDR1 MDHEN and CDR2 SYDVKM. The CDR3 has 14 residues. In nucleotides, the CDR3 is TGTGCCAGCAGCGTAAGCGGACAAGGAGATACGCAGTATTTT. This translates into CASSVSGQGDTQYF.

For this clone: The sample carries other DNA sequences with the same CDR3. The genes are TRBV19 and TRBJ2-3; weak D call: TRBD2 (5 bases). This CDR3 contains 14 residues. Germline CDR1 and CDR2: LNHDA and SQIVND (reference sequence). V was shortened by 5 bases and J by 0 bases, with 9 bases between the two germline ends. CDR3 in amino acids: CASSPRTSTDTQYF. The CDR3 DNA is TGTGCCAGTAGTCCGAGGACTAGCACAGATACGCAGTATTTT.

The CDR3 coding sequence is TGTGCCAGCAGCCGTACTAGCGGGACTTACAATGAGCAGTTCTTC. It is translated as CASSRTSGTYNEQFF. The V gene is TRBV4-2, the J gene TRBJ2-1; 10 nucleotides align to TRBD2. V shed 4 bases, J shed 4 bases, and the junction held 4 bases outside the gene matches. CDR1 LGHNA and CDR2 YNFKEQ come from the germline V gene. The CDR3 loop spans 15 amino acids.

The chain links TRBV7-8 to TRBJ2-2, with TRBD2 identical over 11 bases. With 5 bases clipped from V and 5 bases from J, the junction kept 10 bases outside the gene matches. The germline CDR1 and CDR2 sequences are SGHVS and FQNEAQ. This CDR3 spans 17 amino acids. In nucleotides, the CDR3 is TGTGCCAGCAGCGGCGCTCTACTAGCGGGGGCGACCGGGGAGCTGTTTTTT. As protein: CASSGALLAGATGELFF.

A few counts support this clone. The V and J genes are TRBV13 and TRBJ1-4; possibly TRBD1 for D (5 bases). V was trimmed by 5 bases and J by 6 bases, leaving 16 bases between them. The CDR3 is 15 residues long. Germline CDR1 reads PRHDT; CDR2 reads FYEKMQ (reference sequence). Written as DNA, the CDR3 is TGTGCCAGCAGCAAATTGGGTTTGGGGGATGAAAAACTGTTTTTT. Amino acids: CASSKLGLGDEKLFF.

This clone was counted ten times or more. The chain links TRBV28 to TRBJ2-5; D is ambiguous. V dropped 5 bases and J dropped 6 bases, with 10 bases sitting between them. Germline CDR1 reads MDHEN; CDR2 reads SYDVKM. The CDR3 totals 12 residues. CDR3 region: CASSPPQKTQYF. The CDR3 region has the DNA TGTGCCAGCAGTCCCCCCCAGAAGACCCAGTACTTC. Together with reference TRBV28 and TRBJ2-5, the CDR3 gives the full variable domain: DVKVTQSSRYLVKRTGEKVFLECVQDMDHENMFWYRQDPGLGLRLIYFSYDVKMKEKGDIPEGYSVSREKKERFSLILESASTNQTSMYLCASSPPQKTQYFGPGTRLLVL.